The clone carrying this T cell receptor (beta chain) showed up just a few times. The target antigen is unknown. Library preparation for TCR beta used quantitative 5'-RACE with molecular barcodes. TCRdb used MiXCR to reprocess the 5' RACE reads, holding one entry per CDR3 protein. The sample consists of about 420,000 distinct CDR3 sequences, 20% to 25% of them appearing once. The data are from a study of CD8 T cells in ankylosing spondylitis. Trimming removed 6 bases from V and 5 bases from J; junction bases left unmatched: 6. The CDR3 consists of 15 residues. Whole-study results and caveats: CD8+ cells made up the disease-linked clones, which were relatively rare in peripheral blood. Disease-linked clones reportedly showed significant enrichment in matched ankylosing spondylitis synovial fluid. Made up of several highly homologous variants, a TCR beta motif appeared characteristic of ankylosing spondylitis blood. There were earlier reports of some motif variants in reactive arthritis synovial fluid and blood.

This TCR was sampled from a male donor with ankylosing spondylitis. Sequencing was performed on blood, either unsorted or a sorted T cell fraction (not recorded which). The V and J genes are TRBV12-3 or TRBV12-4 and TRBJ2-2; 10 nucleotides agree with TRBD2. The CDR3 protein is CASRELAGLTGELFF. In DNA, the CDR3 is TGTGCCAGCAGGGAACTAGCGGGATTGACCGGGGAGCTGTTTTTT.